This T cell receptor beta chain was profiled in a study of blood T cell repertoires in COVID-19. The method was immunoSEQ multiplex PCR; TCRdb's version includes in-frame clones alone and lacks a portion of them. Of 210,000 or so clones in the sample, roughly 86% were seen once. CDR1 and CDR2 (germline): MNHEY, SVGAGI. With V trimmed by 4 bases and J by 5 bases, 6 bases remained unmatched. The CDR3 totals 15 residues. The source of this sequence is a woman between 55 and 75 years old with acute or convalescent COVID-19. J is TRBJ1-4 and V is TRBV6-5, with 8 bases that match TRBD1. Sample: peripheral blood. The CDR3 sequence is CASSSDRDGNEKLFF. Written as DNA, the CDR3 is TGTGCCAGCAGTTCGGACAGGGATGGGAATGAAAAACTGTTTTTT.